This T cell receptor (beta chain) was identified in a study of CXCR3-negative and CXCR3-positive naive CD8 T cells (dated by TCRdb to between 2018 and 2021). At the level of the whole study: In total, about 135 million TRB reads were obtained, or roughly 1.5 +/- 0.3 million reads per library. For the TRBV-TRBJ cluster analysis, the naive subsets came from 5 donors, while the memory cells came from 3 donors. Diversity and physicochemical repertoire analyses were performed on about a dozen donors pooled from two independent experiments.

Turning to this clonotype: The antigen it binds to is not known.

What the authors observed across the whole study: Compared with CXCR3-negative naive cells, CXCR3-positive naive cells had TRB CDR3s with higher hydrophobicity (lower Kidera factor 4), lower energy, and higher strength and volume indices. Both naive subsets had comparably high repertoire diversity, while memory CD8+ T cells had much lower repertoire diversity. Surface CD5, linked to self-reactivity in mice, was comparable between naive subsets; TCR interaction strength was therefore also inferred from TRB CDR3 physicochemical properties. Within the same donor, TRBV-TRBJ usage looked similar between naive CXCR3-negative and CXCR3-positive cells, but memory cells had distinct patterns. Because CXCR3 expression was partially decreased after cryopreservation, freshly isolated PBMCs were used for most assays.

Each CD8+ T cell subset was flow-sorted in triplicate, and some 300,000 cells per subset were placed directly into RLT lysis buffer. To keep memory contaminants out, a stringent definition of naive CD8+ T cells was applied: CD45RO-CCR7+CD27+CD95-. Peripheral blood mononuclear cells were isolated from buffy coats using standard density gradient centrifugation. Naive CXCR3-negative and CXCR3-positive CD8+ T cells were flow-sorted using a FACSAria III. An RNeasy Mini Kit was used to extract total RNA from the sorted cells. CDR1 and CDR2, looked up from the germline V gene, are SQVTM and ANQGSEA. The CDR3 sequence holds 14 residues, the cysteine and phenylalanine included. A DNA sequence was not provided. The instrument was a NextSeq 550. The Human TCR Profiling Kit (MiLaboratory) was used to make UMI-labeled 5' RACE TRB cDNA libraries. cDNA synthesis used the entire amount of extracted RNA, and PCR amplification then used the entire amount of cDNA produced. Libraries were prepared in parallel with an identical number of PCR cycles. In the original analysis: With a minimum of two reads required per UMI, MIGEC and MiXCR pulled out about 50,000 +/- 10,000 unique UMI-labeled TRB cDNA molecules from each library. An average of around 40,000 +/- 10,000 functional in-frame TRB CDR3 nucleotide clonotypes without stop codons was found per library. Diversity metrics, including normalized Shannon-Wiener and Chao1, were computed in VDJtools after downsampling to 5000 UMI-labeled TRB molecules per sample. For the central five CDR3 residues, VDJtools calculated physicochemical properties weighted by clonotype size, namely interaction energy, strength, volume and Kidera factor 4. TCRdb reprocessed the sequencing reads and holds a single record per CDR3 protein sequence, with no DNA. The V and J calls reflect TCRdb's pipeline rather than the authors' work. This specimen's table enumerates 70,000 to 95,000 distinct CDR3 sequences. The ten largest clonotypes hold around 1.8% of the sample.

The clonotype originates from a human donor in good health. Some clones in this sample may be carry-over from other donors' samples. The sequenced sample consisted of naive CXCR3- CD8+ T cells from blood. In the paper's terms, the cell subset or site label means: CD45RO-CCR7+CD27+CD95- naive CD8+ T cells lacking CXCR3 (TNR3-). The rearranged segments are TRBV29-1 and TRBJ2-7; TCRdb picks TRBD1, but there is no DNA to check that call. The CDR3 protein sequence reads: CSAYGDTSTYEQYF.